The next 3 T cell receptor beta chains were all read from a single sample in a study of shared clonotypes between healthy human individuals. Using immunoSEQ multiplex PCR, the repertoire was profiled, and TCRdb retains in-frame clones only, with some absent. The table shows 2.3 million or so clones, with approximately 93% occurring only once. The sequencing input was naive CD4+ T cells from PBMCs. Subset in this sample: CD45RA+ positively selected. These TCRs come from a man aged 18 to 30 in good health. Some clones in this sample may be carry-over from other donors' samples.

This chain links TRBV4-2 with TRBJ2-3, with no clear D. With 3 bases removed from V and 6 bases from J, the gap between germline ends came to 19 bases. Germline V gene lookup returns CDR1 LGHNA and CDR2 YNFKEQ. There are 16 residues in the CDR3. In nucleotides, the CDR3 is TGTGCCAGCAGCCAGTCTACCCAGGCGGCTGCGGATACGCAGTATTTT. It codes for CASSQSTQAAADTQYF.

The genes are TRBV7-8 and TRBJ2-7, with D perhaps TRBD1 (5 bases). Trimming cost V 5 bases and J 0 bases, with 14 bases left between them. This CDR3 is 15 amino acids long. Germline V gene lookup returns CDR1 SGHVS and CDR2 FQNEAQ. The CDR3 DNA reads TGTGCCAGCAGCCAAGACAGACCCCCCTCCTACGAGCAGTACTTC. Its protein is CASSQDRPPSYEQYF.

The genes are TRBV5-1 and TRBJ1-1; D gene ambiguous. With 3 bases removed from V and 0 bases from J, the gap between germline ends came to 9 bases. The CDR3 extends over 14 amino acids. Germline CDR1 is SGHRS and CDR2 is YFSETQ. CDR3 amino acids: CASSWESMNTEAFF. The CDR3 DNA reads as TGCGCCAGCAGCTGGGAGTCCATGAACACTGAAGCTTTCTTT.